Listed below are T cell receptor beta chains from one sample, sequenced in a study of regulatory T cells in long-lasting Graves disease. TCRdb itself ran the multiplex PCR reads through MiXCR, one entry per CDR3 protein. The table includes 650,000 to 850,000 distinct CDR3 sequences, around 32% detected once. The sample consisted of peripheral blood mononuclear cells (PBMCs), taken when the disease was refractory, from a patient treated with antithyroid drugs. Receptor source: a female donor with Graves disease. The CDR3 runs from the conserved cysteine through the conserved F or W. A D gene is named only where the DNA matches it firmly. A clone size is listed for some rows: how often the clone was seen (once, few, many), or a class if it is expanded.

V,D,J,size,DNA,CDR3
TRBV7-2,-,TRBJ2-7,-,TGTGCCAGCAGCTTAGCGATGAGGACAGATCTGCACGAGCAGTACTTC,CASSLAMRTDLHEQYF
TRBV7-2,-,TRBJ1-5,-,TGTGCCAGCAGCTTAGCGCCAGGGGATCACCCCCAGCATTTT,CASSLAPGDHPQHF
TRBV6-2/TRBV6-3,TRBD1,TRBJ1-5,few,TGTGCCAGCAGGTACACAGGGGACAATCAGCCCCAGCATTTT,CASRYTGDNQPQHF
TRBV6-1,-,TRBJ1-5,few,TGTGCCAGCAGTGATTCACTCGGGCAGCCCCAGCATTTT,CASSDSLGQPQHF
TRBV7-3,-,TRBJ2-5,many,TGTGCCAGCAGCTTAGGTGGCGCCGAAGAGACCCAGTACTTC,CASSLGGAEETQYF
TRBV4-1,TRBD1,TRBJ2-4,-,TGCGCCAGCAGAGCACCCCGGGGGACAGGGGGCTGTGACATTCAGTACTTC,CASRAPRGTGGCDIQYF
TRBV10-3,TRBD2,TRBJ2-3,once,TGTGCCACCAGCGGGAGCGGGAGCCCTACTAGCACAGATACGCAGTATTTT,CATSGSGSPTSTDTQYF
TRBV6-1,-,TRBJ1-1,few,TGTGCCAACAGTGAAGCGCTTTATAGAACGTGGAACACTGAAGCTTTCTTT,CANSEALYRTWNTEAFF
TRBV30,-,TRBJ2-7,-,TGTGCCTGGATCAACAGGGCCAACGAGCAGTACTTC,CAWINRANEQYF
TRBV25-1,-,TRBJ1-4,-,TGTGCCAGCAGTGGAACCTGGGGTGAAAAACTGTTTTTT,CASSGTWGEKLFF
TRBV5-1,-,TRBJ1-5,-,TGCGCCAGCAGCTTGGATACGGGGATCAATCAGCCCCAGCATTTT,CASSLDTGINQPQHF
TRBV20-1,TRBD2,TRBJ2-5,once,TGCAGTGCTAGAGCAAGCGGGAGACTAGAGACCCAGTACTTC,CSARASGRLETQYF
TRBV5-1,-,TRBJ1-1,few,TGCGCCAGCAGCTTGGTTAGGGGTGGGAACACTGAAGCTTTCTTT,CASSLVRGGNTEAFF
TRBV2,TRBD2,TRBJ2-5,many,TGTGCCAGCAGTGCCAACATCCCGGGACTAGCGGCCTCGGGGACCCAGTACTTC,CASSANIPGLAASGTQYF
TRBV13,-,TRBJ2-5,-,TGTGCCAGCAGCTTACTGGGGGACATCTTTCGGGTTCAAGAGACCCAGTACTTC,CASSLLGDIFRVQETQYF
TRBV3-1,-,TRBJ2-5,few,TGTGCCAGCAGCCAAGAATATGGCAGACCAGAGACCCAGTACTTC,CASSQEYGRPETQYF
TRBV27,-,TRBJ2-7,few,TGTGCCAGCAGTTTTAGGGGGACCGACTACGAGCAGTACTTC,CASSFRGTDYEQYF
TRBV12-3/TRBV12-4,TRBD1,TRBJ1-2,many,TGTGCCAGCAGTGTGGGGCAGGGGGCCGGCTACACCTTC,CASSVGQGAGYTF
TRBV4-1,TRBD2,TRBJ2-7,-,TGCGCCAGCAGCCCACCACCCGGGACTAGCGGGAGATTATACGAGCAGTACTTC,CASSPPPGTSGRLYEQYF
TRBV30,TRBD1,TRBJ1-2,-,TGTGCCTGGAGTGTACAGGGGGCGTTTGGCTACACCTTC,CAWSVQGAFGYTF
TRBV7-9,TRBD1,TRBJ1-1,few,TGTGCCAGCAGCTTCAGCCCCATGACAGGGACAGGAGACACTGAAGCTTTCTTT,CASSFSPMTGTGDTEAFF
TRBV27,TRBD2,TRBJ2-5,-,TGTGCCAGCAGCCATGGGACTAGCGGTGCTCACAACGTACAGGGAGGGACCCAGTACTTC,CASSHGTSGAHNVQGGTQYF
TRBV6-1,-,TRBJ2-7,few,TGTGCCAGCAGTGAGGTTCCTTTCATTTCAGTCGTCCGGGGCGAGCAGTACTTC,CASSEVPFISVVRGEQYF
TRBV6-1,-,TRBJ2-2,-,TGTGCCAGCAGCCCTGGAGGATACACCGGGGAGCTGTTTTTT,CASSPGGYTGELFF
TRBV6-5,TRBD2,TRBJ2-7,few,TGTGCCAGCAGTTCGGGACTAGCGGATGGGATCTCCTACGAGCAGTACTTC,CASSSGLADGISYEQYF
TRBV29-1,-,TRBJ2-7,few,TGCAGCGTGCAAACCAACTACGAGCAGTACTTC,CSVQTNYEQYF
TRBV20-1,-,TRBJ1-5,few,TGCAGTGCTCAAACAGGGTCATATAGCAATCAGCCCCAGCATTTT,CSAQTGSYSNQPQHF
TRBV19,-,TRBJ1-2,-,TGTGCCAGTAGAGAGACAGGAACCTATGGCTACACCTTC,CASRETGTYGYTF
TRBV28,-,TRBJ1-2,many,TGTGCCAGCAGTTTTGTGGACTATGGCTACACCTTC,CASSFVDYGYTF
TRBV3-1,-,TRBJ1-1,many,TGTGCCAGCAGCCAATCCGATAGGAATCCTGAAGCTTTCTTT,CASSQSDRNPEAFF
TRBV6-1,-,TRBJ2-5,-,TGTGCCAGCAAAGCAGCCGCATTCCAAGAGACCCAGTACTTC,CASKAAAFQETQYF
TRBV7-2,TRBD1,TRBJ1-4,-,TGTGCCAGCAGCCCCCGGGACAGGGGGGGTCTGAAACTGTTTTTT,CASSPRDRGGLKLFF
TRBV12-3/TRBV12-4,TRBD1,TRBJ1-2,-,TGTGCCAGCAGTTTTGGACAGGCAGTCTATGGCTACACCTTC,CASSFGQAVYGYTF
TRBV2,-,TRBJ1-4,many,TGTGCCAGCAGTCTCGCTAGGGAAAAACTGTTTTTT,CASSLAREKLFF
TRBV6-1,TRBD2,TRBJ2-5,-,TGTGCCAGCAGTGAAGCGGGAGCGGGAGGTGGGGAGACCCAGTACTTC,CASSEAGAGGGETQYF
TRBV11-2,-,TRBJ2-1,-,TGTGCCAGCAGCTTAGTTGACCGGGCCCGTCGGGGTAATGAGCAGTTCTTC,CASSLVDRARRGNEQFF
TRBV27,TRBD2,TRBJ2-5,few,TGTGCCAGCAGTTCCCCAGCGGGAGGGACAAGAGAGACCCAGTACTTC,CASSSPAGGTRETQYF
TRBV6-1,-,TRBJ2-4,-,TGTGCCAGCAGCCGCGGACAGCCCAAAAACATTCAGTACTTC,CASSRGQPKNIQYF
TRBV15,-,TRBJ2-5,-,TGTGCCACCAGCAGAGATACGCGGGCTAGACAAGAGACCCAGTACTTC,CATSRDTRARQETQYF
TRBV3-1,TRBD2,TRBJ2-7,few,TGTGCCAGCAGCCAGGACGGGGGGGAGCAGTACTTC,CASSQDGGEQYF
TRBV7-9,-,TRBJ1-1,-,TGTGCCAGCAGCGGTAGTGAGAACACTGAAGCTTTCTTT,CASSGSENTEAFF
TRBV12-3/TRBV12-4,TRBD2,TRBJ2-7,-,TGTGCCAGCAGCGACTCCGGGACTAGCGGCGAGCAGTACTTC,CASSDSGTSGEQYF